Listed here are 16 T cell receptor beta chains from one sample, sequenced in a study of blood T cell repertoires in COVID-19. Here immunoSEQ multiplex PCR was the method, and the copy in TCRdb shows in-frame clones only, minus some. The sample includes roughly 300,000 clones, roughly nine tenths of them seen just once. Sequenced: peripheral blood. These receptors were taken from a young man who had recovered from COVID-19.

The CDR3 bases are TGCAGCGGGGGACAGGGCTACTCCTACGAGCAGTACTTC. Its translation: CSGGQGYSYEQYF. The chain has TRBV29-1 and TRBJ2-7, with 9 bases lining up with TRBD1. Germline V gives CDR1 SQVTM, CDR2 ANQGSEA. The CDR3 totals 13 residues. V was pared by 7 bases and J by 0 bases, with 4 bases of the junction left unmatched.

This clone has just one count. The J gene is TRBJ2-3, the V gene TRBV6-5, with 11 bases matching TRBD1. Per the germline V gene, CDR1 is MNHEY and CDR2 is SVGAGI. CDR3 length: 15 residues. The J segment lost 4 bases and the V segment lost 6 bases, leaving 6 bases of the junction unmatched. CDR3 in amino acids: CASRPGQGVADTQYF. The CDR3 region has the DNA TGTGCCAGCAGGCCGGGACAGGGGGTCGCAGATACGCAGTATTTT.

V and J are TRBV27 and TRBJ2-7; 7 bases agree with TRBD1. The trim removed 2 bases at V and 0 bases at J, leaving 4 bases unmatched. CDR3 length: 15 residues. Per germline, CDR1 MNHEY and CDR2 SMNVEV (reference sequence). CDR3 region: CASSLVPGGSYEQYF. CDR3 DNA sequence: TGTGCCAGCAGTTTAGTGCCAGGGGGCTCCTACGAGCAGTACTTC.

The chain uses TRBV10-3 and TRBJ1-1; weak D call: TRBD1 (5 bases). There are 13 residues in the CDR3. With 4 bases removed from V and 5 bases from J, the gap between germline ends came to 11 bases. Germline V gene data show CDR1 as ENHRY and CDR2 as SYGVKD. CDR3 amino acids: CAISGHGGTEAFF. The DNA for the CDR3 is TGTGCCATCAGTGGTCACGGGGGAACTGAAGCTTTCTTT.

The chain combines TRBV5-4 with TRBJ1-5, with D unresolved. The CDR3 sequence is 12 residues long. Germline lookup yields CDR1 SGHNT and CDR2 YYREEE (reference sequence). Trimming removed 4 bases at V and 5 bases at J, with 7 bases between. The CDR3 DNA is TGTGCCAGCAGCGAGAGAGATCAGCCCCAGCATTTT. This sequence encodes CASSERDQPQHF. Full variable domain (missing parts from reference TRBV5-4 and TRBJ1-5): ETGVTQSPTHLIKTRGQQVTLRCSSQSGHNTVSWYQQALGQGPQFIFQYYREEENGRGNFPPRFSGLQFPNYSSELNVNALELDDSALYLCASSERDQPQHFGDGTRLSIL.

The chain uses TRBV11-1 and TRBJ2-1, with D possibly being TRBD1 (5 bases). V lost 1 base to trimming and J lost 7 bases, with 14 bases between them. This CDR3 has 15 residues. The germline V gene encodes CDR1 SGHAT and CDR2 FQDESV (reference sequence). The CDR3 DNA sequence: TGTGCCAGCAGCTTAGGCACCCAGGGCCAGAATGAGCAGTTCTTC. Its translation is CASSLGTQGQNEQFF.

This clone was seen more than once but under ten times. J is TRBJ2-7 and V is TRBV4-1, with D uncertain. Germline-derived CDR1 and CDR2 are MGHRA and YSYEKL. Deletions cut 0 bases from V and 2 bases from J, with 11 bases between. The CDR3 is 15 residues long. Written as DNA, the CDR3 is TGCGCCAGCAGCCAAGAACCGAACACCGCCTACGAGCAGTACTTC. This gives the protein CASSQEPNTAYEQYF.

The CDR3 nucleotides are TGTGCCAGTAGCACGACAGGATACAATGAGCAGTTCTTC. It codes for CASSTTGYNEQFF. The rearrangement joins TRBV19 to TRBJ2-1; weak D call: TRBD1 (6 bases). Trimming cost V 6 bases and J 4 bases, with 10 bases left between them. The CDR3 totals 13 residues. Germline loops: CDR1 LNHDA, CDR2 SQIVND (reference sequence).

The chain has TRBV20-1 and TRBJ2-1; TRBD2 matches 9 bases. The J segment lost 0 bases and the V segment lost 3 bases, leaving 0 bases of the junction unmatched. This CDR3 spans 14 amino acids. Germline V gene lookup returns CDR1 DFQATT and CDR2 SNEGSKA (reference sequence). CDR3 in amino acids: CSASSGSSYNEQFF. The CDR3 DNA reads TGCAGTGCTAGTAGCGGGAGCTCCTACAATGAGCAGTTCTTC.

J is TRBJ2-3 and V is TRBV11-2; D remains unclear. V gave up 0 bases and J gave up 3 bases, with 7 bases separating them. CDR1 is SGHAT, CDR2 FQNNGV, per germline. The CDR3 totals 14 residues. The CDR3: CASSLDYGTDTQYF. CDR3 sequence (DNA): TGTGCCAGCAGCTTAGATTACGGTACAGATACGCAGTATTTT. Variable domain in full (rest from reference TRBV11-2 and TRBJ2-3): EAGVAQSPRYKIIEKRQSVAFWCNPISGHATLYWYQQILGQGPKLLIQFQNNGVVDDSQLPKDRFSAERLKGVDSTLKIQPAKLEDSAVYLCASSLDYGTDTQYFGPGTRLTVL.

The chain employs TRBV6-5 and TRBJ2-3; 9 nucleotides match TRBD1. The junction had 6 bases not matched to a gene; V was cut back by 10 bases and J by 1 base. The CDR3 spans 14 residues. Germline V lookup: CDR1 MNHEY, CDR2 SVGAGI. The CDR3, as DNA: TGTGCCACTTGCCGGACAGGGGGCACAGATACGCAGTATTTT. This sequence encodes CATCRTGGTDTQYF.

This clone showed up just a few times. CDR3 in DNA: TGTGCCAGCAGCCCGTCCGCTATGAACACTGAAGCTTTCTTT. This sequence encodes CASSPSAMNTEAFF. The chain joins TRBV3-1 (or the pseudogene TRBV3-2) to TRBJ1-1; D ambiguous. Between the trimmed V and J ends, which lost 4 bases and 0 bases, there was a span of 9 bases. From germline, CDR1 is LGHDT and CDR2 YNNKEL (reference sequence). This CDR3 has 14 amino acids.

The chain recombines TRBV7-9 with TRBJ1-5; D uncertain. The CDR3 has 12 residues. The V gene's germline CDR1 is SEHNR and CDR2 FQNEAQ (reference sequence). V gave up 1 base and J gave up 6 bases, with 4 bases separating them. The CDR3 DNA follows: TGTGCCAGCAGCTTAGACGGTCAGCCCCAGCATTTT. It translates to CASSLDGQPQHF.

The chain combines TRBV7-2 with TRBJ2-1; TRBD2 matches 13 bases. The CDR3 sequence is 17 residues long. J gave up 2 bases and V 5 bases, and 6 bases lay outside the gene matches. The V gene's germline CDR1 is SGHTA and CDR2 FQGNSA. This chain's CDR3 is CASSPLTSGGTYNEQFF. The CDR3 DNA is TGTGCCAGCAGCCCACTGACTAGCGGGGGGACCTACAATGAGCAGTTCTTC.

This chain joins TRBV11-1 and TRBJ2-7; 9 positions match TRBD1. The germline CDR1 and CDR2 sequences are SGHAT and FQDESV (reference sequence). This CDR3 comprises 14 residues. The junction had 6 bases not matched to a gene; V was cut back by 5 bases and J by 4 bases. The CDR3 is CASSPGTGKYEQYF. CDR3 sequence (DNA): TGTGCCAGCAGCCCCGGGACAGGGAAGTACGAGCAGTACTTC.

The chain carries TRBV18 and TRBJ1-3; D is ambiguous. Germline lookup yields CDR1 KGHSH and CDR2 LQKENI. The germline V and J ends were trimmed by 3 bases and 0 bases, with 3 bases remaining between them. This CDR3 is 13 amino acids long. The CDR3 protein is CASSPSSGNTIYF. For the CDR3, the DNA is TGTGCCAGCTCACCGAGCTCTGGAAACACCATATATTTT.